These 32 T cell receptor beta chains were sequenced from one sample in a study of T cell responses to AZD1222 COVID-19 vaccine. Measured with immunoSEQ multiplex PCR; TCRdb has only the in-frame clones, and not every one. The sample records approximately 150,000 clones, 93% being singletons. The source material was peripheral blood, sampled after recovery from COVID-19. The receptors shown here come from an adult who had recovered from COVID-19.

The CDR3 bases are TGTGCCAGCCAACTCTCAGACTCCTACGAGCAGTACTTC. Translation gives CASQLSDSYEQYF. The chain joins TRBV6-5 to TRBJ2-7, with unresolved D. Germline V gene sequence: CDR1 MNHEY, CDR2 SVGAGI. V lost 8 bases and J lost 0, with 11 bases in between. CDR3 length: 13 amino acids.

This chain connects TRBV6-5 to TRBJ1-2; a possible D gene is TRBD1 (5 bases). Trimming removed 7 bases at V and 8 bases at J, with 20 bases between. CDR3 length: 14 residues. The germline CDR1 and CDR2 sequences are MNHEY and SVGAGI. The CDR3 bases are TGTGCCAGCACCTTTAGGGGCACTACCGGAGGCTACACCTTC. Its protein product is CASTFRGTTGGYTF.

The chain couples TRBV28 to TRBJ2-2; no firm D call. This CDR3 spans 11 amino acids. Germline-derived CDR1 and CDR2 are MDHEN and SYDVKM. V lost 4 bases to trimming and J lost 11 bases, with 8 bases between them. CDR3 DNA sequence: TGTGCCAGCAGTTCCACGATCGAGCTGTTTTTT. This encodes CASSSTIELFF.

The chain joins TRBV28 to TRBJ2-1, with TRBD2 matching over 11 bases. The CDR3 consists of 12 residues. Germline V gene data show CDR1 as MDHEN and CDR2 as SYDVKM. V trimming: 10 bases; J trimming: 8 bases; junction bases outside the gene matches: 4. CDR3 loop: CATTSGSYEQFF. The CDR3 DNA follows: TGTGCCACCACTAGCGGGAGCTATGAGCAGTTCTTC.

This clone was detected only once. The chain combines TRBV5-6 with TRBJ2-6; D is uncertain. The CDR3 is 16 residues long. Trimming took off 5 bases at V and 2 bases at J, with 14 bases between the two ends. Germline V CDR1 and CDR2: SGHDT, YYEEEE. The CDR3 region has the DNA TGTGCCAGCAGTTTTACCCACAGTGCTGGGGCCAACGTCCTGACTTTC. This sequence encodes CASSFTHSAGANVLTF.

This clone was seen just once. The gene calls are TRBV28 and TRBJ2-1; D is undetermined. The CDR3 length is 13 residues. Trimming pared 3 bases from V and 7 bases from J, leaving 10 bases between. Germline CDR1 MDHEN, CDR2 SYDVKM. The DNA for the CDR3 is TGTGCCAGCAGTTTCAGAAGTGGAAATGAGCAGTTCTTC. It codes for CASSFRSGNEQFF.

The chain combines TRBV28 with TRBJ1-5, with D maybe TRBD1 (6 bases). V shed 1 base and J shed 2 bases, with 12 bases lying between them. Germline CDR1 and CDR2: MDHEN and SYDVKM. This CDR3 spans 16 amino acids. The CDR3 nucleotides are TGTGCCAGCAGTTTATACGGGGGCAAGGGCAATCAGCCCCAGCATTTT. Protein sequence: CASSLYGGKGNQPQHF.

This clone has only one observation. V is TRBV27 and J is TRBJ2-7, with TRBD2 matching over 11 bases. This CDR3 comprises 16 residues. The V segment lost 5 bases and the J segment 3 bases; nucleotides outside the gene matches: 9. Germline CDR1 reads MNHEY; CDR2 reads SMNVEV (reference sequence). The DNA of the CDR3 is TGTGCCAGCAGTCCCATTAGCGGGAGGGAGTACTACGAGCAGTACTTC. Its translation is CASSPISGREYYEQYF.

This chain joins TRBV28 and TRBJ2-3, with a weak D call TRBD1 (5 bases). V lost 3 bases, J lost 3 bases, and 7 bases lay in between. The CDR3 consists of 13 residues. Germline V gene sequence: CDR1 MDHEN, CDR2 SYDVKM. The CDR3 sequence is CASSFQGTDTQYF. CDR3 bases: TGTGCCAGCAGTTTCCAGGGAACAGATACGCAGTATTTT.

The genes are TRBV10-1 and TRBJ2-7; tentatively, D is TRBD2 (6 bases). This CDR3 region has 14 residues. Germline V gene sequence: CDR1 WNHNN, CDR2 SYGVQD (reference sequence). V was shortened by 2 bases and J by 4 bases, with 12 bases between the two germline ends. In DNA, the CDR3 is TGCGCCAGCAGTGAGGGGGGGATCCCTTACGAGCAGTACTTC. This gives the protein CASSEGGIPYEQYF.

J is TRBJ2-7 and V is TRBV9, with 9 bases identical to TRBD1. This CDR3 has 14 residues. Unmatched junction bases numbered 3, after V lost 2 bases and J lost 3 bases. CDR1 is SGDLS, CDR2 YYNGEE, per germline. CDR3 protein: CASSVRDRDYEQYF. The CDR3 nucleotides read TGTGCCAGCAGCGTTCGGGACAGGGACTACGAGCAGTACTTC.

J is TRBJ2-7 and V is TRBV29-1; TRBD2 agrees at 12 bases. Germline V gives CDR1 SQVTM, CDR2 ANQGSEA. This CDR3 region has 14 residues. Germline trimming cut 6 bases from V and 4 bases from J; bases unmatched to any gene: 7. The CDR3 here is CSVVTSGSWYEQYF. The CDR3 DNA reads TGCAGCGTCGTGACTAGCGGGAGTTGGTACGAGCAGTACTTC.

The rearrangement uses TRBV6-1 and TRBJ2-3; the match to TRBD2 covers 9 bases. This CDR3 is 16 amino acids long. In germline, CDR1 is MNHNS, CDR2 SASEGT. The trim removed 3 bases at V and 4 bases at J, leaving 8 bases unmatched. The DNA for the CDR3 is TGTGCCAGCAGTGAGGGGATAGCGGGAGACTCAGATACGCAGTATTTT. Translating it yields CASSEGIAGDSDTQYF.

This chain connects TRBV7-2 to TRBJ2-3; D remains unclear. Germline V CDR1 and CDR2: SGHTA, FQGNSA. V lost 3 bases, J lost 1 base, and 5 bases lay in between. This CDR3 comprises 13 residues. CDR3 residues: CASSLDGTDTQYF. In nucleotides, the CDR3 is TGTGCCAGCAGCTTGGACGGCACAGATACGCAGTATTTT. Full variable domain (outside the CDR3, taken from reference TRBV7-2 and TRBJ2-3): GAGVSQSPSNKVTEKGKDVELRCDPISGHTALYWYRQSLGQGLEFLIYFQGNSAPDKSGLPSDRFSAERTGGSVSTLTIQRTQQEDSAVYLCASSLDGTDTQYFGPGTRLTVL.

V is TRBV28 and J is TRBJ1-5; 8 bases map to TRBD1. Germline CDR1 reads MDHEN; CDR2 reads SYDVKM. The CDR3 sequence is 15 residues long. With 2 bases clipped from V and 2 bases from J, the junction kept 2 bases outside the gene matches. In nucleotides, the CDR3 is TGTGCCAGCAGTTTACAGGGGGCAGGCAATCAGCCCCAGCATTTT. Translating it yields CASSLQGAGNQPQHF.

This rearrangement joins TRBV4-1 to TRBJ1-4, with D uncertain. Germline V lookup: CDR1 MGHRA, CDR2 YSYEKL. CDR3 length equals 16 residues. V was pared by 4 bases and J by 0 bases, with 12 bases between. CDR3 loop: CASSPRLDPTNEKLFF. For the CDR3, the DNA is TGCGCCAGCAGCCCACGATTGGATCCAACTAATGAAAAACTGTTTTTT.

The gene calls are TRBV19 and TRBJ2-5, with no clear D. The V and J ends lost 1 base and 2 bases respectively, with 5 bases between them. From germline, CDR1 is LNHDA and CDR2 SQIVND (reference sequence). The CDR3 length is 13 residues. The CDR3 DNA reads TGTGCCAGTAGTATAGCTCAGCAAGAGACCCAGTACTTC. Translating gives CASSIAQQETQYF.

In its sample, this clone was seen a few times. This chain joins TRBV28 and TRBJ1-2, with 9 bases matching TRBD1. This CDR3 has 12 residues. Germline V gene sequence: CDR1 MDHEN, CDR2 SYDVKM. The V and J ends lost 8 bases and 8 bases, in that order; junction bases with no gene match: 6. CDR3 loop: CASGTGTWGYTF. DNA for the CDR3: TGTGCCAGCGGGACAGGGACCTGGGGCTACACCTTC.

The V call is TRBV4-2, the J call TRBJ2-7; a weak D match, TRBD1 (5 bases). Trimming removed 2 bases from V and 2 bases from J, with 10 bases in between. Germline CDR1 is LGHNA and CDR2 is YNFKEQ. The CDR3 totals 14 residues. The CDR3 region is CASSQTPGTYEQYF. Here the CDR3 DNA reads TGTGCCAGCAGCCAAACCCCAGGGACCTACGAGCAGTACTTC.

The chain joins TRBV7-8 to TRBJ1-2, with D maybe TRBD1 (6 bases). Trimming took off 5 bases at V and 6 bases at J, with 16 bases between the two ends. There are 14 residues in the CDR3. Germline loops: CDR1 SGHVS, CDR2 FQNEAQ. The CDR3 is CASSARQARDGYTF. The CDR3 bases are TGTGCCAGCAGCGCACGACAGGCGCGAGATGGCTACACCTTC.

V and J are TRBV20-1 and TRBJ2-2; the D is unclear. Trimming shortened V by 6 bases and J by 4 bases, and 6 bases separated the two germline ends. The CDR3 has 11 residues. The germline CDR1 and CDR2 sequences are DFQATT and SNEGSKA (reference sequence). The DNA of the CDR3 is TGCAGTGCCCGGTTCACCGGGGAGCTGTTTTTT. This gives the protein CSARFTGELFF.

This chain's CDR3 is CASSPNYGLAGGPGTQYF. CDR3 DNA: TGTGCCAGTAGTCCGAACTATGGACTAGCGGGAGGGCCAGGGACCCAGTACTTC. This chain uses TRBV19 with TRBJ2-5, with 15 bases matching TRBD2. Germline CDR1 LNHDA, CDR2 SQIVND (reference sequence). The CDR3 has 18 amino acids. The V and J ends lost 5 bases and 7 bases, in that order; junction bases with no gene match: 14.

The rearrangement uses TRBV28 and TRBJ1-1, with 7 bases lining up with TRBD1. Germline CDR1 MDHEN, CDR2 SYDVKM. V shed 3 bases, J shed 4 bases, and the junction held 14 bases outside the gene matches. This CDR3 spans 17 amino acids. CDR3 coding DNA: TGTGCCAGCAGTTTTGATTCCCCGGGACAGTATACCACTGAAGCTTTCTTT. Translated, it gives CASSFDSPGQYTTEAFF.

The rearrangement uses TRBV27 and TRBJ1-1, with D unresolved. The CDR3 is 13 residues long. The ends were cut back, 4 bases at V and 1 base at J, with 7 bases in the middle. Germline V gene data show CDR1 as MNHEY and CDR2 as SMNVEV (reference sequence). CDR3 coding DNA: TGTGCCAGCAGTTATCAGGAGAACACTGAAGCTTTCTTT. Its translation is CASSYQENTEAFF.

The chain joins TRBV30 to TRBJ1-6; no clear D gene. Trimming left V 0 bases short and J 8 bases short, with 11 bases between. The CDR3 runs to 14 residues. In germline, CDR1 is GTSNPN, CDR2 SVGIG (reference sequence). For the CDR3, the DNA is TGTGCCTGGAGTGTACTAGAGGTATATTCACCCCTCCACTTT. Translation: CAWSVLEVYSPLHF.

The J gene is TRBJ1-1, the V gene TRBV16, with D possibly being TRBD1 (6 bases). CDR1 and CDR2 from the germline V gene are KGHSY and FQNENV. There are 14 residues in the CDR3. The germline V and J ends were trimmed by 4 bases and 3 bases, with 12 bases remaining between them. CDR3 sequence (DNA): TGTGCCAGCAGCCCCCAAACAGGGTACACTGAAGCTTTCTTT. It is translated as CASSPQTGYTEAFF.

This chain uses TRBV2 with TRBJ1-6; D possibly corresponds to TRBD1 (6 bases). Per the germline V gene, CDR1 is SNHLY and CDR2 is FYNNEI. The V and J ends lost 8 bases and 8 bases respectively, with 19 bases between them. The CDR3 runs to 15 residues. The CDR3 DNA reads TGTGCCAGCGGGTGGGACAACGAATTTGATTCACCCCTCCACTTT. Its translation is CASGWDNEFDSPLHF.

This chain joins TRBV4-1 and TRBJ1-1; TRBD1 aligns across 8 bases. CDR3 size: 15 residues. V was pared by 3 bases and J by 1 base, with 4 bases of the junction left unmatched. The germline CDR1 and CDR2 sequences are MGHRA and YSYEKL. In DNA form, the CDR3 reads TGCGCCAGCAGCCACCTAGGACAGGGGAACACTGAAGCTTTCTTT. It specifies CASSHLGQGNTEAFF.

This clone was observed a handful of times. This chain links TRBV20-1 with TRBJ2-7; TRBD1 or TRBD2 may be the D gene (5 bases each). The ends were cut back, 3 bases at V and 5 bases at J, with 14 bases in the middle. Germline CDR1 is DFQATT and CDR2 is SNEGSKA (reference sequence). The CDR3 consists of 13 residues. CDR3 DNA sequence: TGCAGTGCTAGTCCAGGGCGTAGCGACGAGCAGTACTTC. This encodes CSASPGRSDEQYF.

The J gene is TRBJ1-2, the V gene TRBV7-5. TRBV7-5 is a pseudogene. This CDR3 spans 17 amino acids. CDR3 region: CARSLRGGRDGGYGYTF. The CDR3 nucleotides read TGTGCCAGAAGCTTAAGGGGCGGTAGGGACGGCGGCTATGGCTACACCTTC.

Only a few counts were recorded for this clone. V gene TRBV7-3 combines with J gene TRBJ1-3; D unresolved. The CDR3 contains 13 residues. Trimming pared 3 bases from V and 7 bases from J, leaving 10 bases between. Germline-derived CDR1 and CDR2 are SGHTA and FQGTGA. CDR3 residues: CASSLGTENTIYF. Written as DNA, the CDR3 is TGTGCCAGCAGCTTGGGAACTGAGAACACCATATATTTT.

The V gene is TRBV15, the J gene TRBJ2-5, with D possibly matching TRBD2 (5 bases). Germline V gene sequence: CDR1 LNHNV, CDR2 YYDKDF (reference sequence). The CDR3 extends over 12 amino acids. With 6 bases removed from V and 5 bases from J, the gap between germline ends came to 10 bases. The chain's CDR3 is CATSPGGETQYF. DNA of the CDR3: TGTGCCACCAGTCCCGGCGGGGAGACCCAGTACTTC.